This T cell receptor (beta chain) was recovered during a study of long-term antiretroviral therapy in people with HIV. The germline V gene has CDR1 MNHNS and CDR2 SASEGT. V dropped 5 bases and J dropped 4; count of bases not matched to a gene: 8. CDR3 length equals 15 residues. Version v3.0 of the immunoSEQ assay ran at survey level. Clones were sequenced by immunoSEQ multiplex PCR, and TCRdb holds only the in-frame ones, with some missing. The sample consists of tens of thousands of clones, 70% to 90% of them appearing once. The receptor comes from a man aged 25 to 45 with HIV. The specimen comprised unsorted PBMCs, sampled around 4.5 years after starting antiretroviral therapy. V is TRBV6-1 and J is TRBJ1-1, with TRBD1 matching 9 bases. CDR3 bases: TGTGCCAGCAGTCGGGCTAGGGGACAGGGCACTGAAGCTTTCTTT. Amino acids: CASSRARGQGTEAFF.